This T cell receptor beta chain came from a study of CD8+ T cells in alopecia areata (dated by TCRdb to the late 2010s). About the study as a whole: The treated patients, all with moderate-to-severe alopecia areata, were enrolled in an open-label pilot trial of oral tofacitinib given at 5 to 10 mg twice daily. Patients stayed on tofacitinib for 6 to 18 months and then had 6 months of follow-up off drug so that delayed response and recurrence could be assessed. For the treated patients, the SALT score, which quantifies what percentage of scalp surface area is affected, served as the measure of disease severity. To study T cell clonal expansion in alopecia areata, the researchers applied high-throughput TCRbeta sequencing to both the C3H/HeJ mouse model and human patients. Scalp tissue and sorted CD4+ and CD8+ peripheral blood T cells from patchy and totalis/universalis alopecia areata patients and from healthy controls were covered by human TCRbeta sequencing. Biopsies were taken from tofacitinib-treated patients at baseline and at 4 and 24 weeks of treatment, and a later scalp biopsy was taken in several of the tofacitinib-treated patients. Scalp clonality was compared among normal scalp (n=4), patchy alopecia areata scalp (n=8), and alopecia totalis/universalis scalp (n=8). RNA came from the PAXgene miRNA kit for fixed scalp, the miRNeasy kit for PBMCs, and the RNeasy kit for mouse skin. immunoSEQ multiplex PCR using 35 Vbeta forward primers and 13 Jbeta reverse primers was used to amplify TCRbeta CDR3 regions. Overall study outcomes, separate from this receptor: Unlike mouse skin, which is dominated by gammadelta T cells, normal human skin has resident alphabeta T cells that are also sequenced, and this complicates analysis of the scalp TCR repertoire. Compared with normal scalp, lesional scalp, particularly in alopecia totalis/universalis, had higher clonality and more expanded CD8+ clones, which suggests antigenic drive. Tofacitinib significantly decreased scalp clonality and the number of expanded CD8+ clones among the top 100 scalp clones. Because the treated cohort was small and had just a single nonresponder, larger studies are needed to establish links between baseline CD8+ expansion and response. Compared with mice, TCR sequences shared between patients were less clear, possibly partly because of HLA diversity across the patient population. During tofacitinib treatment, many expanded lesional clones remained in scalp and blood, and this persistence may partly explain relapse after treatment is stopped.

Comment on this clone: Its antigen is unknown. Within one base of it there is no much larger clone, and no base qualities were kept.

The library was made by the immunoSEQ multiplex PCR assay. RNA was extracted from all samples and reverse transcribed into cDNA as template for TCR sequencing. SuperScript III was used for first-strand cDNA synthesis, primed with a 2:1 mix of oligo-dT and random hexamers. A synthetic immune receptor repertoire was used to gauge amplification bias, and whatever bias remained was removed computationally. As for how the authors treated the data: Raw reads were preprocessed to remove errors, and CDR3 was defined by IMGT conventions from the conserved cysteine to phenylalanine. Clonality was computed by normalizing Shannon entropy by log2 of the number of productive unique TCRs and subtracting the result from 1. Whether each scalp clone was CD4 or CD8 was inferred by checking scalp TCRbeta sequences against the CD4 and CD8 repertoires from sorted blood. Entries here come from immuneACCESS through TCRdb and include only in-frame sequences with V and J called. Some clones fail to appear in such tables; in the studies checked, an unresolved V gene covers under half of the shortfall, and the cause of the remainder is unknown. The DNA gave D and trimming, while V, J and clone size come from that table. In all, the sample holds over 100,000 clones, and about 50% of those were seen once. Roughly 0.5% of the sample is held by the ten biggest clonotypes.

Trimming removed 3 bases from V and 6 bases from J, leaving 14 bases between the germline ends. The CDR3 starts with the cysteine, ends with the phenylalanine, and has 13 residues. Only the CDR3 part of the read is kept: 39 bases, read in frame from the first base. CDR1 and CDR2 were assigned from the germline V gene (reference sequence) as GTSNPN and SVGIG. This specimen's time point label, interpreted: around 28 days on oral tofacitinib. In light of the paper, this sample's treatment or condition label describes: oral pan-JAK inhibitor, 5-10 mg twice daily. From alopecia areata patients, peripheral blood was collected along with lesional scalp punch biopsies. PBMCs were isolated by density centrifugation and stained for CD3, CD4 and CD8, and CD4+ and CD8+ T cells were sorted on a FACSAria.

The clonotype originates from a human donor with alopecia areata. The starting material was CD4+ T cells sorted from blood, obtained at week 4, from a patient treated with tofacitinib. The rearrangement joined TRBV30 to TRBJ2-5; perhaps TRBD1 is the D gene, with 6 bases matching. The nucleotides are TGTGCCTGGAGCCAGGGGCTAGGGAAGACCCAGTACTTC. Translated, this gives CAWSQGLGKTQYF.